The next 8 T cell receptor beta chains were all read from a single sample in a study of tumor-infiltrating lymphocytes in oesophageal squamous cell carcinoma. MiXCR, applied by TCRdb to the PCR reads, yields one record per CDR3 protein. The sample has around 18,000 distinct CDR3 sequences, roughly two fifths seen once. The sequenced sample consisted of esophageal tumor tissue. The source is a male donor with esophageal squamous cell carcinoma.

This clonotype was found many times. The V and J genes are TRBV7-9 and TRBJ2-5; 12 bases match TRBD2. V dropped 4 bases and J dropped 4; count of bases not matched to a gene: 7. CDR3 length: 16 residues. CDR1 SEHNR and CDR2 FQNEAQ come from the germline V gene (reference sequence). The CDR3 sequence is CASSSDSGLAGETQYF. The CDR3 nucleotides read TGTGCCAGCAGCTCTGATTCGGGACTAGCGGGAGAGACCCAGTACTTC.

The chain links TRBV10-2 to TRBJ2-3, with D perhaps matching TRBD1 (6 bases). CDR1 is WSHSY and CDR2 is SAAADI in the germline V gene. Trimming removed 2 bases at V and 2 bases at J, with 11 bases between. The CDR3 is 15 amino acids. CDR3 amino acids: CASSEGSGHTDTQYF. The CDR3 DNA follows: TGCGCCAGCAGTGAGGGGTCGGGACACACAGATACGCAGTATTTT.

This chain connects TRBV7-2 to TRBJ1-1; D is unclear. V was pared by 6 bases and J by 0 bases, with 8 bases between. This CDR3 contains 13 residues. Germline V lookup: CDR1 SGHTA, CDR2 FQGNSA. The CDR3 loop reads CASSTIVNTEAFF. The CDR3 DNA sequence: TGTGCCAGCAGTACCATCGTGAACACTGAAGCTTTCTTT.

This clonotype was detected many times. The chain employs TRBV2 and TRBJ2-3, with D possibly TRBD2 on 5 matching bases. V lost 6 bases and J 6 bases, leaving 10 bases between the germline ends. Looked up from germline, CDR1 is SNHLY and CDR2 is FYNNEI. The CDR3 consists of 12 residues. The CDR3 DNA sequence: TGTGCCAGCAGACTAGTCTTCGATACGCAGTATTTT. Encoded protein: CASRLVFDTQYF.

This clonotype was recorded many times. The chain has TRBV5-1 and TRBJ1-2; TRBD1 aligns across 8 bases. With 2 bases clipped from V and 4 bases from J, the junction kept 4 bases outside the gene matches. Per the germline V gene, CDR1 is SGHRS and CDR2 is YFSETQ. The CDR3 length is 14 residues. In nucleotides, the CDR3 is TGCGCCAGCAGCTTCGACAGGGGTGGCTATGGCTACACCTTC. It is translated as CASSFDRGGYGYTF. The full variable domain, with the rest looked up from reference TRBV5-1 and TRBJ1-2, is KAGVTQTPRYLIKTRGQQVTLSCSPISGHRSVSWYQQTPGQGLQFLFEYFSETQRNKGNFPGRFSGRQFSNSRSEMNVSTLELGDSALYLCASSFDRGGYGYTFGSGTRLTVV.

V is TRBV6-6 and J is TRBJ1-2, with D hard to call. The CDR3 length is 11 residues. CDR1 and CDR2 from the germline V gene are MNHNY and SVGAGI (reference sequence). V lost 8 bases and J lost 8, with 12 bases in between. The CDR3 is CASCDQSGYTF. The CDR3 DNA reads as TGTGCCAGCTGTGATCAGAGCGGCTACACCTTC.

At least ten counts were recorded for this clonotype. The chain has TRBV5-5 and TRBJ2-1, with D perhaps matching TRBD1 (5 bases). The germline V gene encodes CDR1 SGHKS and CDR2 YYEKEE (reference sequence). The CDR3 spans 14 residues. V lost 2 bases to trimming and J lost 6 bases, with 12 bases between them. CDR3 protein: CASSLWQGVNEQFF. For the CDR3, the DNA is TGTGCCAGCAGCTTATGGCAGGGCGTCAATGAGCAGTTCTTC.

The chain uses TRBV7-8 and TRBJ2-4, with D possibly TRBD2 on 5 matching bases. CDR1 is SGHVS and CDR2 is FQNEAQ in the germline V gene. V was shortened by 0 bases and J by 13 bases, with 25 bases between the two germline ends. The CDR3 runs 17 residues. This CDR3 reads CASSLAREGSGPDTQYF. CDR3 nucleotide sequence: TGTGCCAGCAGCTTAGCCAGAGAGGGCTCTGGGCCAGATACGCAGTACTTC.